Following are 18 T cell receptor beta chains from one sample sequenced in a study of blood T cell repertoires in COVID-19. Only in-frame clones appear in the TCRdb table, and some are missing; sequencing was by immunoSEQ multiplex PCR. The table has fewer than 90,000 clones, about 88% seen once. Sequenced input: peripheral blood. The receptor source for this set is a man between 65 and 79 years old with active COVID-19.

This chain joins TRBV6-5 and TRBJ2-7; 8 bases map to TRBD2. This CDR3 region has 14 residues. The V gene's germline CDR1 is MNHEY and CDR2 SVGAGI. Germline trimming cut 5 bases from V and 5 bases from J; bases unmatched to any gene: 8. The CDR3 here is CASSHREGRNEQYF. CDR3 in DNA: TGTGCCAGCAGTCACCGGGAGGGCCGGAACGAGCAGTACTTC.

V gene TRBV19 combines with J gene TRBJ2-1; 10 positions match TRBD2. Germline CDR1 reads LNHDA; CDR2 reads SQIVND (reference sequence). The junction had 11 bases not matched to a gene; V was cut back by 4 bases and J by 8 bases. CDR3 length: 16 residues. CDR3 sequence: CASSTIPSGSRDEQFF. CDR3 in DNA: TGTGCCAGTAGTACCATACCTAGCGGGAGTCGGGATGAGCAGTTCTTC.

This clone is a singleton in its sample. This sequence joins TRBV7-9 and TRBJ2-1; TRBD1 aligns across 8 bases. The CDR3 consists of 16 residues. Germline lookup yields CDR1 SEHNR and CDR2 FQNEAQ (reference sequence). V shed 6 bases, J shed 6 bases, and the junction held 13 bases outside the gene matches. As DNA, the CDR3 is TGTGCCAGCAGTCCGAGGGGGGACAGGTCCCGCAATGAGCAGTTCTTC. Its protein product is CASSPRGDRSRNEQFF.

The chain combines TRBV12-5 with TRBJ2-1; the match to TRBD2 covers 7 bases. The germline CDR1 and CDR2 sequences are LGHNT and FRNRAP. With V trimmed by 8 bases and J by 5 bases, 6 bases remained unmatched. CDR3 length equals 13 residues. Written as DNA, the CDR3 is TGTGCTAGTCGGGGGGAGGCCCACAATGAGCAGTTCTTC. This sequence encodes CASRGEAHNEQFF.

V usage is TRBV6-6 and J usage is TRBJ1-5; 11 nucleotides match TRBD1. With V trimmed by 7 bases and J by 6 bases, 5 bases remained unmatched. The CDR3 totals 14 residues. Germline loops: CDR1 MNHNY, CDR2 SVGAGI (reference sequence). The CDR3 region is CASKGQGARQPQHF. Here the CDR3 DNA reads TGTGCCAGCAAAGGACAGGGGGCCCGTCAGCCCCAGCATTTT.

The chain employs TRBV15 and TRBJ2-7; D may be TRBD1 (6 bases). Trimming shortened V by 2 bases and J by 3 bases, and 14 bases separated the two germline ends. Germline V gene data show CDR1 as LNHNV and CDR2 as YYDKDF (reference sequence). The CDR3 runs to 15 residues. CDR3: CATSRLQGQGYEQYF. CDR3 DNA sequence: TGTGCCACCAGCAGACTCCAGGGGCAGGGCTACGAGCAGTACTTC.

The genes are TRBV5-6 and TRBJ2-7; 8 nucleotides match TRBD1. Germline V CDR1 and CDR2: SGHDT, YYEEEE. The CDR3 contains 14 residues. Germline trimming cut 7 bases from V and 4 bases from J; bases unmatched to any gene: 10. As DNA, the CDR3 is TGTGCCAGCCGCAGGGGGCGGTCATCTTACGAGCAGTACTTC. This encodes CASRRGRSSYEQYF. Complete variable domain (other parts from reference TRBV5-6 and TRBJ2-7): DAGVTQSPTHLIKTRGQQVTLRCSPKSGHDTVSWYQQALGQGPQFIFQYYEEEERQRGNFPDRFSGHQFPNYSSELNVNALLLGDSALYLCASRRGRSSYEQYFGPGTRLTVT.

The V gene is TRBV18, the J gene TRBJ1-2, with 7 bases that match TRBD1. The CDR3 has 16 amino acids. Germline V CDR1 and CDR2: KGHSH, LQKENI. V lost 3 bases and J lost 4; bases outside the gene matches: 11. CDR3 in amino acids: CASSPPPQGEFYGYTF. In DNA form, the CDR3 reads TGTGCCAGCTCACCCCCCCCGCAGGGGGAATTCTATGGCTACACCTTC. The full variable domain, in which reference TRBV18 and TRBJ1-2 provide the parts outside the CDR3, is NAGVMQNPRHLVRRRGQEARLRCSPMKGHSHVYWYRQLPEEGLKFMVYLQKENIIDESGMPKERFSAEFPKEGPSILRIQQVVRGDSAAYFCASSPPPQGEFYGYTFGSGTRLTVV.

This clone came up once. V and J are TRBV7-2 and TRBJ2-1; 8 positions agree with TRBD2. This CDR3 has 18 residues. The trim removed 2 bases at V and 5 bases at J, leaving 14 bases unmatched. Germline V CDR1 and CDR2: SGHTA, FQGNSA. CDR3 sequence reads: CASSLLPSGPRGDNEQFF. CDR3 in DNA: TGTGCCAGCAGCTTACTCCCTAGCGGGCCCCGGGGGGACAATGAGCAGTTCTTC. Variable domain in full (rest from reference TRBV7-2 and TRBJ2-1): GAGVSQSPSNKVTEKGKDVELRCDPISGHTALYWYRQSLGQGLEFLIYFQGNSAPDKSGLPSDRFSAERTGGSVSTLTIQRTQQEDSAVYLCASSLLPSGPRGDNEQFFGPGTRLTVL.

The gene calls are TRBV5-4 and TRBJ1-1; weak D call: TRBD1 (6 bases). The CDR3 sequence is 15 residues long. Trimming left V 4 bases short and J 1 base short, with 14 bases between. CDR1 is SGHNT and CDR2 is YYREEE in the germline V gene (reference sequence). CDR3 sequence (DNA): TGTGCCAGCAGCCCGGCCGGGACACCGAACACTGAAGCTTTCTTT. Translation gives CASSPAGTPNTEAFF.

The chain links TRBV4-1 to TRBJ2-7, with D possibly TRBD2 on 7 matching bases. This CDR3 is 16 amino acids long. V was clipped by 0 bases and J by 4 bases, with 16 bases between them. Germline loops: CDR1 MGHRA, CDR2 YSYEKL. The DNA of the CDR3 is TGCGCCAGCAGCCAAGACGGGGGGCAGGGAAAGTACGAGCAGTACTTC. Amino acid sequence: CASSQDGGQGKYEQYF.

This clone was counted once. The CDR3: CASSSRGNYNEQFF. DNA of the CDR3: TGTGCCAGCAGCTCCAGGGGGAACTACAATGAGCAGTTCTTC. The chain links TRBV5-4 to TRBJ2-1, with TRBD1 matching over 7 bases. Germline CDR1 and CDR2: SGHNT and YYREEE (reference sequence). The CDR3 totals 14 residues. The V and J ends lost 3 bases and 3 bases, in that order; junction bases with no gene match: 3. The full variable domain, rest sourced from reference TRBV5-4 and TRBJ2-1, is ETGVTQSPTHLIKTRGQQVTLRCSSQSGHNTVSWYQQALGQGPQFIFQYYREEENGRGNFPPRFSGLQFPNYSSELNVNALELDDSALYLCASSSRGNYNEQFFGPGTRLTVL.

The genes are TRBV30 and TRBJ2-7, with D possibly TRBD1 on 6 matching bases. Germline lookup yields CDR1 GTSNPN and CDR2 SVGIG (reference sequence). Trimming cost V 5 bases and J 7 bases, with 18 bases left between them. The CDR3 contains 13 residues. CDR3 in amino acids: CAWADSGWGEQYF. CDR3 in DNA: TGTGCCTGGGCGGACAGCGGCTGGGGGGAGCAGTACTTC. The full variable domain, with the rest looked up from reference TRBV30 and TRBJ2-7, is SQTIHQWPATLVQPVGSPLSLECTVEGTSNPNLYWYRQAAGRGLQLLFYSVGIGQISSEVPQNLSASRPQDRQFILSSKKLLLSDSGFYLCAWADSGWGEQYFGPGTRLTVT.

This clone was counted only a few times. The J gene is TRBJ2-4, the V gene TRBV15, with a tentative D call TRBD1 (8 bases). CDR1 and CDR2 from the germline V gene are LNHNV and YYDKDF (reference sequence). V dropped 1 base and J dropped 7 bases, with 17 bases sitting between them. The CDR3 is 16 residues long. DNA of the CDR3: TGTGCCACCAGCAGAGGAGCGGGACAGGCGACCAACATTCAGTACTTC. It yields the protein CATSRGAGQATNIQYF.

This clone was seen only once. This chain links TRBV6-5 with TRBJ2-1; 8 bases line up with TRBD2. Trimming took 11 bases from V and 10 from J; bases not matched to a gene: 10. Germline V lookup: CDR1 MNHEY, CDR2 SVGAGI. There are 12 residues in the CDR3. CDR3 residues: CASPGLEGEQFF. The CDR3 bases are TGTGCCTCCCCGGGACTAGAGGGCGAGCAGTTCTTC.

The CDR3 loop reads CASSAASGGVRVQYF. CDR3 nucleotides: TGTGCCAGTAGCGCCGCTAGCGGAGGGGTTAGGGTGCAGTACTTC. The J gene is TRBJ2-7, the V gene TRBV19; 7 nucleotides align to TRBD2. This CDR3 is 15 amino acids long. Germline V gives CDR1 LNHDA, CDR2 SQIVND (reference sequence). Trimming took 6 bases from V and 9 from J; bases not matched to a gene: 17.

The J gene is TRBJ2-7, the V gene TRBV23-1, with D possibly matching TRBD2 (6 bases). TRBV23-1 is an ORF; its function is uncertain. Trimming took 3 bases from V and 7 from J, leaving 16 bases between them. This CDR3 has 14 amino acids. The CDR3 region is CASSQSRDSGEQYF. CDR3 DNA sequence: TGCGCCAGCAGTCAGTCCCGGGACTCTGGGGAGCAGTACTTC.

V is TRBV18 and J is TRBJ1-2; TRBD1 is a possible D gene (6 bases). CDR3 size: 14 residues. The V gene's germline CDR1 is KGHSH and CDR2 LQKENI. Trimming pared 0 bases from V and 7 bases from J, leaving 12 bases between. The CDR3 here is CASSPPVGGFGYTF. The CDR3 DNA reads TGTGCCAGCTCACCACCGGTTGGGGGCTTTGGCTACACCTTC.